This TCR beta chain was identified during a study of blood T cell repertoires in COVID-19. Sequenced by immunoSEQ multiplex PCR; TCRdb stores in-frame clones only, minus some. The sample carries tens of thousands of clones, approximately 83% recorded once. Losses at the gene ends were 0 bases for V and 11 bases for J; bases not matched to a gene: 5. Germline CDR1 reads SGHAT; CDR2 reads FQNNGV. The CDR3 sequence is 14 residues long. V gene TRBV11-2 combines with J gene TRBJ1-5, with TRBD1 matching over 9 bases. The TCR comes from a man between 40 and 49 years old with COVID-19, enrolled during active disease. The sample taken for sequencing was peripheral blood. The CDR3 sequence: CASSLEGQGTAQHF. The CDR3 DNA is TGTGCCAGCAGCTTAGAGGGACAGGGTACAGCCCAGCATTTT. Combining the CDR3 with reference TRBV11-2 and TRBJ1-5 gives the whole variable domain EAGVAQSPRYKIIEKRQSVAFWCNPISGHATLYWYQQILGQGPKLLIQFQNNGVVDDSQLPKDRFSAERLKGVDSTLKIQPAKLEDSAVYLCASSLEGQGTAQHFGDGTRLSIL.